The 19 T cell receptor beta chains reported below all come from one sample, sequenced in a study of blood T cells in healthy people across ages. The use of a sample-barcoded 5' primer and a J-beta primer mix characterized a second PCR of roughly 7 to 12 cycles. Each CDR3 protein gets one entry after TCRdb re-called the 5' RACE reads with MiXCR. The sample lists over 600,000 distinct CDR3 sequences, less than 60% seen once, with less than 20% in the top ten. The sequenced sample consisted of blood. These receptors came from a man older than 75 in good health.

This clonotype appeared a few times. V and J are TRBV20-1 and TRBJ2-5; a possible D gene is TRBD1 (6 bases). Germline-derived CDR1 and CDR2 are DFQATT and SNEGSKA (reference sequence). The CDR3 runs 15 residues. The germline V and J ends were trimmed by 0 bases and 6 bases, with 17 bases remaining between them. CDR3 bases: TGCAGTGCTAGAGAGCCAGGGGCGCGAATGAAGACCCAGTACTTC. The encoded protein is CSAREPGARMKTQYF.

This clonotype showed up just a few times. V gene TRBV11-2 combines with J gene TRBJ2-3, with TRBD2 identical over 9 bases. Germline-derived CDR1 and CDR2 are SGHAT and FQNNGV. This CDR3 has 15 amino acids. The CDR3 DNA is TGTGCTGAATCGGCGGGAGGGTCTAGCACAGATACGCAGTATTTT. Its translation is CAESAGGSSTDTQYF.

The chain couples TRBV20-1 to TRBJ2-7, with 9 bases fitting TRBD1. TRBJ2-4 matches the DNA end more closely, so the J call is doubtful. CDR1 and CDR2 from the germline V gene are DFQATT and SNEGSKA (reference sequence). The CDR3 contains 14 residues. CDR3 sequence reads: CSASKDRGGNIQYF. For the CDR3, the DNA is TGCAGTGCTTCAAAGGACAGGGGTGGAAACATTCAGTACTTC.

The gene calls are TRBV18 and TRBJ2-5, with D uncertain. V lost 1 base and J lost 7, with 10 bases in between. The CDR3 is made up of 13 amino acids. The germline V gene has CDR1 KGHSH and CDR2 LQKENI. CDR3 bases: TGTGCCAGCTCACCACAGACCCCAAGGACCCAGTACTTC. As protein: CASSPQTPRTQYF.

This clonotype was counted many times. The chain joins TRBV14 to TRBJ2-1; TRBD2 matches at 10 bases. Germline CDR1 SGHDN, CDR2 FVKESK. Trimming at V came to 4 bases and at J to 4 bases, leaving 4 bases not matched to a gene. The CDR3 is 15 residues long. CDR3 nucleotides: TGTGCCAGCAGCCTGACTAGCGGGTTTTACAATGAGCAGTTCTTC. Translated, it gives CASSLTSGFYNEQFF.

The sample holds one count of this clonotype. The CDR3 DNA sequence: TGTGCCAGTAGTCCCGAAGGGGCAGGGGGCAAAAGTCAGCCCCAGCATTTT. Protein product: CASSPEGAGGKSQPQHF. This chain uses TRBV19 with TRBJ1-5; TRBD1 aligns across 8 bases. V was pared by 5 bases and J by 6 bases, with 15 bases of the junction left unmatched. The CDR3 extends over 17 amino acids. Germline assignment: CDR1 LNHDA and CDR2 SQIVND (reference sequence).

This clonotype has a single count. The germline gene is not matched at one end of the junction; a read error may be the cause. This chain links TRBV29-1 with TRBJ2-1; TRBD2 is a possible D gene (6 bases). The germline gives CDR1 SQVTM, CDR2 ANQGSEA. The CDR3 consists of 14 residues. This CDR3 reads CNVEGGVPGNEQFF. CDR3 sequence (DNA): TGCAACGTTGAAGGCGGGGTTCCCGGCAATGAGCAGTTCTTC.

The chain combines TRBV2 with TRBJ2-7, with 12 nucleotides matching TRBD1. CDR1 is SNHLY and CDR2 is FYNNEI in the germline V gene. The CDR3 has 17 amino acids. J gave up 2 bases and V 4 bases, and 9 bases lay outside the gene matches. The CDR3 here is CASSVGTGGLLPYEQYF. The DNA of the CDR3 is TGTGCCAGCAGTGTCGGGACAGGGGGCCTCTTACCCTACGAGCAGTACTTC.

The chain links TRBV19 to TRBJ2-1, with D perhaps assigned TRBD1 or TRBD2 (5 bases each). This CDR3 spans 16 amino acids. CDR1 LNHDA and CDR2 SQIVND come from the germline V gene (reference sequence). The V gene lost 3 bases and the J gene lost 0 bases, with 12 bases spanning the gap. Here the CDR3 DNA reads TGTGCCAGTAGTATCTCCGGGGCCAGCTCCTACAATGAGCAGTTCTTC. This sequence encodes CASSISGASSYNEQFF.

This clonotype has a count of ten or more. The V gene is TRBV5-1, the J gene TRBJ1-2; a weak D match, TRBD1 (5 bases). The CDR3 covers 14 residues. The germline V gene has CDR1 SGHRS and CDR2 YFSETQ. The V gene lost 6 bases and the J gene lost 6 bases, with 18 bases spanning the gap. The CDR3 nucleotides read TGCGCCAGCACTCCCTCCGCCGGGGGAGATGGCTACACCTTC. It is translated as CASTPSAGGDGYTF.

The chain is built from TRBV20-1 and TRBJ2-1, with a tentative D call TRBD1 (5 bases). Germline V gene lookup returns CDR1 DFQATT and CDR2 SNEGSKA (reference sequence). Trimming pared 2 bases from V and 4 bases from J, leaving 15 bases between. The CDR3 is made up of 15 amino acids. The chain's CDR3 is CSARRGWPNYNEQFF. The CDR3 DNA is TGCAGTGCTAGAAGGGGCTGGCCGAATTACAATGAGCAGTTCTTC.

V usage is TRBV19 and J usage is TRBJ2-1; TRBD2 agrees at 10 bases. This CDR3 has 14 amino acids. From germline, CDR1 is LNHDA and CDR2 SQIVND (reference sequence). After removal of 4 bases from V and 9 bases from J, the junction contained 6 bases not matched to a gene. The CDR3 DNA is TGTGCCAGTAGTACTCAGCGGGAGGGCCTTGAGCAGTTCTTC. It translates to CASSTQREGLEQFF.

This chain links TRBV20-1 with TRBJ2-2; TRBD2 agrees at 12 bases. The CDR3 has 16 residues. V dropped 6 bases and J dropped 3; count of bases not matched to a gene: 8. CDR1 DFQATT and CDR2 SNEGSKA come from the germline V gene (reference sequence). The CDR3 coding sequence is TGCAGTGCCGCCCCGGGACTAGCGGGCTACACCGGGGAGCTGTTTTTT. This sequence encodes CSAAPGLAGYTGELFF.

This clonotype was recorded many times. The genes are TRBV5-4 and TRBJ1-2; possibly TRBD1 for D (6 bases). Trimming took off 2 bases at V and 2 bases at J, with 13 bases between the two ends. CDR3 length equals 15 residues. Germline values: CDR1 SGHNT, CDR2 YYREEE (reference sequence). The CDR3 DNA follows: TGTGCCAGCAGCTTCTCCGGGGGCGCGAACTATGGCTACACCTTC. Encoded protein: CASSFSGGANYGYTF.

This clonotype occurred a few times. The rearrangement links TRBV29-1 to TRBJ2-7; the match to TRBD1 covers 10 bases. Trimming at V came to 4 bases and at J to 4 bases, leaving 7 bases not matched to a gene. This CDR3 region has 14 residues. The V gene's germline CDR1 is SQVTM and CDR2 ANQGSEA. The CDR3 loop reads CSVAKRTGGYEQYF. For the CDR3, the DNA is TGCAGCGTTGCAAAGAGGACAGGGGGTTACGAGCAGTACTTC.

The CDR3 coding sequence is TGTGCCAGCAGTTATTCCCAGGGGGGCGAGCAGTACTTC. It is translated as CASSYSQGGEQYF. The chain has TRBV6-6 and TRBJ2-7; possibly TRBD1 for D (7 bases). CDR1 is MNHNY and CDR2 is SVGAGI in the germline V gene (reference sequence). The CDR3 contains 13 residues. The V gene lost 3 bases and the J gene lost 6 bases, with 12 bases spanning the gap.

This clonotype was counted ten times or more. This chain connects TRBV5-1 to TRBJ2-3; 7 bases fit TRBD2. Germline V gene data show CDR1 as SGHRS and CDR2 as YFSETQ. The CDR3 consists of 15 residues. The trim removed 0 bases at V and 0 bases at J, leaving 1 base unmatched. CDR3 sequence reads: CASSLDGGSTDTQYF. The DNA of the CDR3 is TGCGCCAGCAGCTTGGACGGGGGGAGCACAGATACGCAGTATTTT. Drawing the rest from reference TRBV5-1 and TRBJ2-3, the complete variable domain is KAGVTQTPRYLIKTRGQQVTLSCSPISGHRSVSWYQQTPGQGLQFLFEYFSETQRNKGNFPGRFSGRQFSNSRSEMNVSTLELGDSALYLCASSLDGGSTDTQYFGPGTRLTVL.

CDR3 residues: CASSLTGSGSYEQYF. CDR3 in DNA: TGTGCCAGCAGTTTAACGGGGAGCGGGTCCTACGAGCAGTACTTC. The V gene is TRBV28, the J gene TRBJ2-7, with D maybe TRBD2 (6 bases). CDR1 and CDR2 from the germline V gene are MDHEN and SYDVKM. Trimming stripped 2 bases from V and 1 base from J, with 12 bases between. The CDR3 runs to 15 residues. Filled out from reference TRBV28 and TRBJ2-7, the complete variable domain reads DVKVTQSSRYLVKRTGEKVFLECVQDMDHENMFWYRQDPGLGLRLIYFSYDVKMKEKGDIPEGYSVSREKKERFSLILESASTNQTSMYLCASSLTGSGSYEQYFGPGTRLTVT.

This clonotype was observed a few times. The chain carries TRBV7-2 and TRBJ2-7; 10 nucleotides agree with TRBD2. The V segment lost 4 bases and the J segment 6 bases; nucleotides outside the gene matches: 3. This CDR3 is 13 amino acids long. Germline CDR1 and CDR2: SGHTA and FQGNSA. The DNA of the CDR3 is TGTGCCAGCAGCTCCCAGCGGGAGGGCGAGCAGTACTTC. Translated: CASSSQREGEQYF. Drawing the rest from reference TRBV7-2 and TRBJ2-7, the complete variable domain is GAGVSQSPSNKVTEKGKDVELRCDPISGHTALYWYRQSLGQGLEFLIYFQGNSAPDKSGLPSDRFSAERTGGSVSTLTIQRTQQEDSAVYLCASSSQREGEQYFGPGTRLTVT.